This T cell receptor (beta chain) was recovered during a study of CD8 T cells in ankylosing spondylitis. Regarding the study as a whole: Roughly eight highly homologous variants made up a TCR beta motif that seemed to typify ankylosing spondylitis blood. Matched synovial fluid from ankylosing spondylitis patients was reported to be enriched for disease-linked clones. Disease-linked clones were found to be CD8+ and relatively rare in peripheral blood. Earlier authors reported some of these motif variants in reactive arthritis synovial fluid and blood.

As for this clonotype: Its specificity is not known.

TCRdb independently ran MiXCR on the 5' RACE reads; one entry per CDR3 protein. Of hundreds of thousands of distinct CDR3 sequences in the sample, around 26% were seen once. Trimming took 5 bases from V and 8 from J, leaving 7 bases between them. This CDR3 spans 11 amino acids. Germline CDR1 SEHNR, CDR2 FQNEAQ (reference sequence). The origin of this receptor is a male donor with ankylosing spondylitis. V gene TRBV7-9 combines with J gene TRBJ2-1, with D possibly matching TRBD2 (5 bases). Material for sequencing was blood, either unsorted or a sorted T cell fraction (not recorded which). CDR3: CASSAGYEQFF. DNA of the CDR3: TGTGCCAGCAGCGCGGGCTATGAGCAGTTCTTC.